The T cell receptor (beta chain) described here comes from a study of human T cells and chemical hapten exposure. Whole-study context: TCR yield per sample varied, mainly due to pooled library volumes.

Individual cDNA molecules had unique molecular identifiers attached to them by the library. Authors' processing steps: From roughly 23,000 to 700,000 TCRs were found per sample, with a median of approximately 100,000. From the RACE reads, TCRdb called clonotypes with MiXCR, one entry per CDR3 protein. TCRdb, rather than the study authors, made the V and J calls. Among around 130,000 distinct CDR3 sequences listed, approximately 9.1% were seen once. Time point denoted: healthy volunteer bleed at 2 weeks. Unfractionated whole blood yielded total RNA. Trimming cost V 4 bases and J 5 bases, with 9 bases left between them. Germline V lookup: CDR1 SGHDN, CDR2 FVKESK. The CDR3 runs to 12 residues.

The source is a male donor in good health. Some clones in this sample may be carry-over from other donors' samples. Source material: whole blood. The chain uses TRBV14 and TRBJ2-7, with unresolved D. The DNA of the CDR3 is TGTGCCAGCAGCCCATCGGTCCACGAGCAGTACTTC. Amino acid sequence: CASSPSVHEQYF.